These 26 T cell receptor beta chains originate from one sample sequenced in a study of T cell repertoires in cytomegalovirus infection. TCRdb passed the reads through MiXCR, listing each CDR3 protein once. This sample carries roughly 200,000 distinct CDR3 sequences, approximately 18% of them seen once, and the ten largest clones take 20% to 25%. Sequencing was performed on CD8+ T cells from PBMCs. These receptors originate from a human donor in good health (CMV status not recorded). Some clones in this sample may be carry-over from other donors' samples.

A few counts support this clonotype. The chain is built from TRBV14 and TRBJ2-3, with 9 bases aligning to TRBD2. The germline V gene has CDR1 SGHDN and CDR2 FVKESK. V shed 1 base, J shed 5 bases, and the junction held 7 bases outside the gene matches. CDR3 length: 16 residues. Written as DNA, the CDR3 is TGTGCCAGCAGCCAAGTCGGCGGGGGGGCCATAGATACGCAGTATTTT. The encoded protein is CASSQVGGGAIDTQYF.

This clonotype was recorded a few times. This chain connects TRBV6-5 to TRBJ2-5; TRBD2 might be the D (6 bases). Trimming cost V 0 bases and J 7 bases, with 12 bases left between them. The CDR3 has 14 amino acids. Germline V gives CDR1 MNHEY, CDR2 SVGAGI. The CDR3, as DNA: TGTGCCAGCAGTTACTCGGGCGGGGCCGGGACCCAGTACTTC. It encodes CASSYSGGAGTQYF.

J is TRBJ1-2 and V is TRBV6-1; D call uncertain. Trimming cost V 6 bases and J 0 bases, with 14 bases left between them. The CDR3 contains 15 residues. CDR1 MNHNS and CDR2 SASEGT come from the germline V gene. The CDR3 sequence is CASSPGPYSNYGYTF. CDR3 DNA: TGTGCCAGCAGCCCTGGACCATATTCTAACTATGGCTACACCTTC.

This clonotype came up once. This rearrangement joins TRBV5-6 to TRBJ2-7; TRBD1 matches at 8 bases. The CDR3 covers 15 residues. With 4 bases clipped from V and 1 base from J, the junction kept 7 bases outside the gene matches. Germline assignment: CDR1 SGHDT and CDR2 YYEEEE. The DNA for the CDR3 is TGTGCCAGCAGCCCCTGGACAGGGAATTCCTACGAGCAGTACTTC. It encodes CASSPWTGNSYEQYF. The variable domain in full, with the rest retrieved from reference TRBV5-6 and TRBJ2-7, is DAGVTQSPTHLIKTRGQQVTLRCSPKSGHDTVSWYQQALGQGPQFIFQYYEEEERQRGNFPDRFSGHQFPNYSSELNVNALLLGDSALYLCASSPWTGNSYEQYFGPGTRLTVT.

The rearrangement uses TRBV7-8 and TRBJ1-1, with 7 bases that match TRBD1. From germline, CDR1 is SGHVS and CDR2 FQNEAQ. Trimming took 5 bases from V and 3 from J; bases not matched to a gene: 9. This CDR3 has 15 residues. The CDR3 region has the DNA TGTGCCAGCAGCCCCCTACAGGGGCGGGACACTGAAGCTTTCTTT. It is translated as CASSPLQGRDTEAFF.

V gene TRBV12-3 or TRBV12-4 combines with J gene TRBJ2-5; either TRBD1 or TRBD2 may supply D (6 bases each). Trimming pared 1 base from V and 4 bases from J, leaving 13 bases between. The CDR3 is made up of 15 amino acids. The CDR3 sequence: CASSLGGGPGETQYF. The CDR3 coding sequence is TGTGCCAGCAGTTTAGGAGGGGGGCCGGGAGAGACCCAGTACTTC.

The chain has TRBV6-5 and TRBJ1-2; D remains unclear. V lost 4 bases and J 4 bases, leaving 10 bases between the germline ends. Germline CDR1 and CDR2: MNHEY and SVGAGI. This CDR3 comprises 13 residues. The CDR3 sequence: CASSLDGSYGYTF. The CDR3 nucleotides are TGTGCCAGCAGTTTAGACGGCAGCTATGGCTACACCTTC.

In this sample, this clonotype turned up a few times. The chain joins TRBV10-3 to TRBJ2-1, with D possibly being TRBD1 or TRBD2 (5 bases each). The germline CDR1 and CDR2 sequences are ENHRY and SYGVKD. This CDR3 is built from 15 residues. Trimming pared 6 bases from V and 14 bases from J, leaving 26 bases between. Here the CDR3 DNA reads TGTGCCATCAGGGACGACGCAGGGAGTTTCGATCGAGAGTTCTTC. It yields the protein CAIRDDAGSFDREFF.

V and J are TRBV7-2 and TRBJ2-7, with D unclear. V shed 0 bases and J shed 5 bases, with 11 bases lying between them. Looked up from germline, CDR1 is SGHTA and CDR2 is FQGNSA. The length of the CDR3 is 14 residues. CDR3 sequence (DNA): TGTGCCAGCAGCTTAGCGATAGGGTCGGACGAGCAGTACTTC. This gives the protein CASSLAIGSDEQYF.

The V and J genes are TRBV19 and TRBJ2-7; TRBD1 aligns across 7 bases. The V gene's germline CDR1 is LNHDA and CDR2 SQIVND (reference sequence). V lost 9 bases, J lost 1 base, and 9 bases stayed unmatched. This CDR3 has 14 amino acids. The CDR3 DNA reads TGTGCCAGGCCACCGGGACAGCAATCCTACGAGCAGTACTTC. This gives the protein CARPPGQQSYEQYF.

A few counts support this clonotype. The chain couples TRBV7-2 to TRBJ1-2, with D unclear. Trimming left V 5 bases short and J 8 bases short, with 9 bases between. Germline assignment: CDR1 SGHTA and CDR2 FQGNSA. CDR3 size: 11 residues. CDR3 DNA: TGTGCCAGCAGCCCAGCTCGGGGCTACACCTTC. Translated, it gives CASSPARGYTF.

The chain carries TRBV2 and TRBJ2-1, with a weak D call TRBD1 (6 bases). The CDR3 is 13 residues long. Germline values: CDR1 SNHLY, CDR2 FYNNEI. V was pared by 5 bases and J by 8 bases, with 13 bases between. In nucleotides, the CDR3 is TGTGCCAGCAGTCCCCAACAGGGATATGAGCAGTTCTTC. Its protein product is CASSPQQGYEQFF.

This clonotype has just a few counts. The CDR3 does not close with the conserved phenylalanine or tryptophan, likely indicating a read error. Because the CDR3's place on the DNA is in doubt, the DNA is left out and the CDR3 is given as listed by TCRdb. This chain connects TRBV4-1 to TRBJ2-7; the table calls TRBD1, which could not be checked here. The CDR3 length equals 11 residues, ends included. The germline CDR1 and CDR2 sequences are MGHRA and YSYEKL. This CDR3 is CASIDGLGTGN.

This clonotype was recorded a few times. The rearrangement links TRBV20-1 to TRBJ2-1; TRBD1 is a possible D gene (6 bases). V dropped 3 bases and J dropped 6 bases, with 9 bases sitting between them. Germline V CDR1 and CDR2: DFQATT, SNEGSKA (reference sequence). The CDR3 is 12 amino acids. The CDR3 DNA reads TGCAGTGCTAGTGAAGGGGGCAATGAGCAGTTCTTC. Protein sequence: CSASEGGNEQFF.

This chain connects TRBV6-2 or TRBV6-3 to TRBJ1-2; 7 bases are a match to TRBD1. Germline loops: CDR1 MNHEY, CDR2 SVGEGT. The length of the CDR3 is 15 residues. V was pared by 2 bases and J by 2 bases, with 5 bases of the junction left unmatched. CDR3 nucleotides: TGTGCCAGCAGTTACCCCGGGACAGAGAACTATGGCTACACCTTC. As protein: CASSYPGTENYGYTF.

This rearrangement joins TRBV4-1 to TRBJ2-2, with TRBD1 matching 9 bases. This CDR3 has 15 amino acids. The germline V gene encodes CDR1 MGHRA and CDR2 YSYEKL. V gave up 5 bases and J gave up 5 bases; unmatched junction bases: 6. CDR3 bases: TGCGCCAGCAGCTACACCGGGACAGGGACCGGGGAGCTGTTTTTT. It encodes CASSYTGTGTGELFF.

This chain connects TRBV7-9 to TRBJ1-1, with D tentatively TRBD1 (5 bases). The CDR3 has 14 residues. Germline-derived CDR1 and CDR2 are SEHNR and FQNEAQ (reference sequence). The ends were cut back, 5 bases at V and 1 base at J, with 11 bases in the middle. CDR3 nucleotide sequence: TGTGCCAGCAGCCGCGGGGGTAGGAACACTGAAGCTTTCTTT. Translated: CASSRGGRNTEAFF.

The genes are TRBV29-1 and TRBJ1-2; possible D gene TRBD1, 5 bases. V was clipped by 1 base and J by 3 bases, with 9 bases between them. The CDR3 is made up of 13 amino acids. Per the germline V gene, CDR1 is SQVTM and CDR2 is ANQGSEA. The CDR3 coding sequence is TGCAGCGTTGAAGGAGGGGTTGACTATGGCTACACCTTC. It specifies CSVEGGVDYGYTF.

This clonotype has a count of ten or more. The CDR3 bases are TGTGCCAGCAGCTTAGCGGACAGGGACATTCAGTACTTC. It codes for CASSLADRDIQYF. J is TRBJ2-4 and V is TRBV7-2; TRBD1 matches at 8 bases. CDR3 length equals 13 residues. The germline CDR1 and CDR2 sequences are SGHTA and FQGNSA. The V and J ends lost 0 bases and 8 bases, in that order; junction bases with no gene match: 0.

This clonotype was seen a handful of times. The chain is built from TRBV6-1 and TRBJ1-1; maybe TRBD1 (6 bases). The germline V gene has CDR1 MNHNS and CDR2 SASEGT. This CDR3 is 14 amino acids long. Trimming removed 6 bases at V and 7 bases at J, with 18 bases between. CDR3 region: CASSLGGGLVEAFF. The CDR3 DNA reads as TGTGCCAGCAGCCTCGGGGGGGGGCTAGTTGAAGCTTTCTTT.

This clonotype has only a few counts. The CDR3 is CASSQAGTLRDQPQHF. DNA for the CDR3: TGCGCCAGCAGCCAGGCCGGGACTCTGAGGGATCAGCCCCAGCATTTT. The genes are TRBV4-1 and TRBJ1-5; D possibly corresponds to TRBD1 (5 bases). V was clipped by 3 bases and J by 5 bases, with 17 bases between them. This CDR3 is built from 16 residues. Germline-derived CDR1 and CDR2 are MGHRA and YSYEKL.

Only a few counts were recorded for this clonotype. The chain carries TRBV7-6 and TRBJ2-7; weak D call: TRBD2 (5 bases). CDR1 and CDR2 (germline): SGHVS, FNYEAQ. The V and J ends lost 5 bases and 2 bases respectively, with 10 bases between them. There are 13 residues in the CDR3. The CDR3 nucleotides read TGTGCCAGCAGCGCCGGGATCGCCTACGAGCAGTACTTC. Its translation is CASSAGIAYEQYF.

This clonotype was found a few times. The CDR3 DNA is TGTGCCAGCAGTCCCGACAGGACATTAAGCACAGATACGCAGTATTTT. Amino acids: CASSPDRTLSTDTQYF. The chain carries TRBV6-6 and TRBJ2-3; D might be TRBD1 (6 bases). Germline assignment: CDR1 MNHNY and CDR2 SVGAGI (reference sequence). Trimming shortened V by 5 bases and J by 0 bases, and 15 bases separated the two germline ends. The CDR3 spans 16 residues.

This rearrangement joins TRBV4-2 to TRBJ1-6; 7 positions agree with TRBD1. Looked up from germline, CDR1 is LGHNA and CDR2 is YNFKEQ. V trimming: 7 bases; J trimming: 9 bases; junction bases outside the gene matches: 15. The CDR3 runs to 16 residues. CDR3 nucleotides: TGTGCCAGCAACCCGGACAGGAGGGATATAGGTTCACCCCTCCACTTT. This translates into CASNPDRRDIGSPLHF.

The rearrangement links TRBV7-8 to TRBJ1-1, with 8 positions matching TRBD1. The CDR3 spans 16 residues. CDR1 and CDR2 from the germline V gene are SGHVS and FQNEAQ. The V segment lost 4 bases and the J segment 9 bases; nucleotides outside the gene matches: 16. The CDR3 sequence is CASSSAGTGILGQAFF. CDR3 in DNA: TGTGCCAGCAGCTCGGCCGGGACAGGTATACTGGGTCAAGCTTTCTTT. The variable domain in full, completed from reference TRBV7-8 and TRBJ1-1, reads GAGVSQSPRYKVAKRGQDVALRCDPISGHVSLFWYQQALGQGPEFLTYFQNEAQLDKSGLPSDRFFAERPEGSVSTLKIQRTQQEDSAVYLCASSSAGTGILGQAFFGQGTRLTVV.

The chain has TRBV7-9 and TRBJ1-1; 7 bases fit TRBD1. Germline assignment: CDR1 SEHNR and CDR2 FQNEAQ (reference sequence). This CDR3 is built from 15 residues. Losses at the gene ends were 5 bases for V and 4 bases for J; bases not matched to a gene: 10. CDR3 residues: CASSRLRQGGTEAFF. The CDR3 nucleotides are TGTGCCAGCAGCCGCCTTAGACAGGGTGGCACTGAAGCTTTCTTT.